Described below is a single T cell receptor (beta chain) sequence and its context. This specimen comes from a study of blood T cell repertoires in COVID-19. Study background: Specimens from acute and convalescent COVID-19 originated in the United States, Italy and Spain. From T cells, B-cell-depleted T cells, or PBMCs came the material, which was cDNA or gDNA.

Original processing notes: Reference gene primer amplification gave nucleated cell count estimates. Data came from immunoSEQ multiplex PCR; TCRdb stores just in-frame clones and leaves some out. The DNA was the basis for D and trimming; V, J and clone size are from that table. The data contain 150,000 or so clones, 87% of them singletons. This CDR3 is 14 amino acids long. The germline gives CDR1 MNHEY, CDR2 SVGAGI. J lost 4 bases, V lost 7 bases, and 5 bases had no gene match. The V call is TRBV6-5, the J call TRBJ2-3, with TRBD2 matching 10 bases. Sequences were obtained from peripheral blood. This TCR was sampled from a man older than 75 with acute or convalescent COVID-19. In DNA, the CDR3 is TGTGCCAGCAACCTAGCGGGAGTAGCAGATACGCAGTATTTT. Protein: CASNLAGVADTQYF.